This record looks at one T cell receptor (beta chain) sequence and its context. The antigen is undetermined. The PCR employed 60 Vbeta primers together with 13 Jbeta primers. Assay: immunoSEQ multiplex PCR; the TCRdb copy retains only in-frame clones and omits some. The sample lists 150,000 to 250,000 clones, approximately 85% occurring once. These data are taken from a study of cytomegalovirus exposure and HLA in healthy donors. Regarding the study as a whole: Presence/absence analyses treated sequencing depth as roughly uniform across donors. Cytomegalovirus association was assigned to more than 150 TCR beta chains.

CDR1 and CDR2 from the germline V gene are MDHEN and SYDVKM. V was clipped by 10 bases and J by 5 bases, with 14 bases between them. CDR3 size: 13 residues. This chain uses TRBV28 with TRBJ1-4; the D gene is possibly TRBD1 (5 bases). Sequenced material: PBMCs. The sequence derives from a woman between 50 and 59 years old in good health and CMV-seropositive. The CDR3 DNA sequence: TGTGCCACCCGGGACGGAGGGAATGAAAAACTGTTTTTT. Protein: CATRDGGNEKLFF.